Shown below are 21 T cell receptor beta chains from a single sample sequenced in a study of beta chain features in type 1 diabetes (dated by TCRdb to 2016 to 2018). The receptor library was made with the immunoSEQ multiplex PCR assay. The High Capacity cDNA Reverse Transcription Kit was used to reverse transcribe all of the isolated RNA, meaning that expressed TCRB transcripts were what got sequenced. Not all clones reach the TCRdb copy of this immuneACCESS table, which keeps in-frame sequences only. Checked studies attribute under half of the gap to unresolved V genes and leave the rest unexplained. The sample includes 900,000 or so clones, with 15% to 20% observed a single time. The ten most abundant clones make up 0.023% of the sample. The specimen was naive CD4+ T cells from blood. What the cell subset or site label conveys for this sample: true naive CD4+ T cells. These receptors came from a woman aged 18-35 years in good health.

In its sample, this clone was seen a few times. The V gene is TRBV5-4, the J gene TRBJ2-6; D unresolved. Germline V gives CDR1 SGHNT, CDR2 YYREEE (reference sequence). V lost 4 bases and J lost 0, with 17 bases in between. This CDR3 has 18 amino acids. CDR3 amino acids: CASSGSPGATSGANVLTF. As DNA, the CDR3 is TGTGCCAGCAGCGGGTCCCCAGGAGCCACCTCTGGGGCCAACGTCCTGACTTTC.

The chain carries TRBV4-2 and TRBJ2-1, with TRBD2 as a possible D gene (6 bases). V was trimmed by 4 bases and J by 2 bases, leaving 9 bases between them. The CDR3 runs 14 residues. From germline, CDR1 is LGHNA and CDR2 YNFKEQ. The CDR3 region has the DNA TGTGCCAGCAGCCCCCGACTAGCCTACAATGAGCAGTTCTTC. This translates into CASSPRLAYNEQFF.

This clone was detected a few times. The CDR3 here is CASSEEDSRGTGELFF. The CDR3 DNA is TGTGCCAGCAGTGAAGAGGATTCTCGAGGGACCGGGGAGCTGTTTTTT. The rearrangement uses TRBV2 and TRBJ2-2; D might be TRBD2 (5 bases). With 1 base removed from V and 5 bases from J, the gap between germline ends came to 14 bases. Germline lookup yields CDR1 SNHLY and CDR2 FYNNEI. This CDR3 has 16 residues.

The rearrangement joins TRBV5-1 to TRBJ2-7; 9 positions agree with TRBD1. Trimming at V came to 3 bases and at J to 4 bases, leaving 2 bases not matched to a gene. Germline loops: CDR1 SGHRS, CDR2 YFSETQ. The CDR3 has 13 amino acids. The CDR3 nucleotides are TGCGCCAGCAGCTCCGGGACAGGGTACGAGCAGTACTTC. The encoded protein is CASSSGTGYEQYF.

The rearrangement joins TRBV10-3 to TRBJ2-2; 11 bases match TRBD2. CDR1 and CDR2 (germline): ENHRY, SYGVKD. This CDR3 has 15 residues. The trim removed 8 bases at V and 4 bases at J, leaving 6 bases unmatched. The CDR3, as DNA: TGTGCCATCGGGCCGGGACTAGCGGCCACCGGGGAGCTGTTTTTT. This gives the protein CAIGPGLAATGELFF.

The CDR3 sequence is CASSFRGGGLAGLLHNEQFF. CDR3 DNA sequence: TGCGCCAGCAGCTTTCGCGGGGGAGGACTAGCGGGCCTTCTGCACAATGAGCAGTTCTTC. The chain couples TRBV5-1 to TRBJ2-1; 11 bases agree with TRBD2. V trimming: 2 bases; J trimming: 5 bases; junction bases outside the gene matches: 18. The CDR3 spans 20 residues. Germline V gene data show CDR1 as SGHRS and CDR2 as YFSETQ.

This clone was seen only a few times. This chain uses TRBV7-9 with TRBJ2-5; a possible D gene is TRBD2 (5 bases). This CDR3 is built from 12 residues. The V and J ends lost 8 bases and 3 bases respectively, with 10 bases between them. Germline CDR1 reads SEHNR; CDR2 reads FQNEAQ (reference sequence). In DNA, the CDR3 is TGTGCCAGCGCCCGGGGAGAAGAGACCCAGTACTTC. It specifies CASARGEETQYF.

This chain uses TRBV11-2 with TRBJ2-2; TRBD2 matches 12 bases. CDR1 SGHAT and CDR2 FQNNGV come from the germline V gene. The trim removed 4 bases at V and 7 bases at J, leaving 7 bases unmatched. CDR3 length equals 16 residues. CDR3 nucleotide sequence: TGTGCCAGCAGCTCCAGACTAGCGGGAGCGGGCGGGGAGCTGTTTTTT. This sequence encodes CASSSRLAGAGGELFF.

This clone was seen a few times. The chain recombines TRBV7-3 with TRBJ2-1; 8 bases are shared with TRBD2. Losses at the gene ends were 5 bases for V and 4 bases for J; bases not matched to a gene: 13. CDR1 and CDR2 (germline): SGHTA, FQGTGA. This CDR3 contains 17 residues. CDR3: CASSAYSSGSGYNEQFF. CDR3 in DNA: TGTGCCAGCAGCGCCTACTCGAGCGGGAGCGGATACAATGAGCAGTTCTTC.

This clone turned up a few times. The V gene is TRBV21-1, the J gene TRBJ2-7; the table's D call TRBD2 went unverified against the DNA. TRBV21-1 has pseudogene status. The CDR3 covers 15 residues. As DNA, the CDR3 is TGTGCCAGCAGCAAAGAGAGGGGACTAACCTACGAGCAGTACTTC. Its translation: CASSKERGLTYEQYF.

The chain links TRBV5-1 to TRBJ2-2; D remains unclear. Germline V lookup: CDR1 SGHRS, CDR2 YFSETQ. The CDR3 has 14 residues. Trimming removed 5 bases from V and 0 bases from J, with 8 bases in between. The CDR3 bases are TGCGCCAGCAGTACCGAAGCGAACACCGGGGAGCTGTTTTTT. Its protein product is CASSTEANTGELFF.

Written as DNA, the CDR3 is TGTGCCAGCAGCCCCGGGACAGGGCTACGGGATACGCAGTATTTT. Translation: CASSPGTGLRDTQYF. This chain uses TRBV7-2 with TRBJ2-3; TRBD1 agrees at 9 bases. V trimming: 5 bases; J trimming: 6 bases; junction bases outside the gene matches: 9. This CDR3 spans 15 amino acids. The V gene's germline CDR1 is SGHTA and CDR2 FQGNSA.

This clone occurred once. The chain is built from TRBV18 and TRBJ1-1; D remains ambiguous. Germline V lookup: CDR1 KGHSH, CDR2 LQKENI. The CDR3 runs 16 residues. The V end was cut by 3 bases, the J end by 2 bases, with 16 bases between. The CDR3, as DNA: TGTGCCAGCTCACCGGGCCGGGTAATGGGTAACACTGAAGCTTTCTTT. It yields the protein CASSPGRVMGNTEAFF.

This chain uses TRBV6-5 with TRBJ1-5; D is undetermined. Looked up from germline, CDR1 is MNHEY and CDR2 is SVGAGI. The V end lost 2 bases, the J end lost 5 bases, and 7 bases lay between the germline ends. The CDR3 totals 13 residues. In nucleotides, the CDR3 is TGTGCCAGCAGTTACCAGAAGGATCAGCCCCAGCATTTT. It specifies CASSYQKDQPQHF.

The chain has TRBV2 and TRBJ2-7, with D unclear. Per germline, CDR1 SNHLY and CDR2 FYNNEI. Trimming pared 7 bases from V and 1 base from J, leaving 8 bases between. The CDR3 sequence is 12 residues long. Here the CDR3 reads CASTGDSYEQYF. Written as DNA, the CDR3 is TGTGCCAGCACAGGCGATTCCTACGAGCAGTACTTC.

The genes are TRBV16 and TRBJ1-5; D gene unclear. V lost 4 bases and J 3 bases, leaving 13 bases between the germline ends. In germline, CDR1 is KGHSY, CDR2 FQNENV. This CDR3 is 15 amino acids long. CDR3: CASSPRRLINQPQHF. The CDR3 DNA reads as TGTGCCAGCAGCCCCCGTAGACTGATCAATCAGCCCCAGCATTTT. The whole variable domain, filled in from reference TRBV16 and TRBJ1-5, reads GEEVAQTPKHLVRGEGQKAKLYCAPIKGHSYVFWYQQVLKNEFKFLISFQNENVFDETGMPKERFSAKCLPNSPCSLEIQATKLEDSAVYFCASSPRRLINQPQHFGDGTRLSIL.

The DNA of the CDR3 is TGCGCCAGCAGCCAAGATTGGCGGGACAGGCGGGGTGAAAAACTGTTTTTT. Protein product: CASSQDWRDRRGEKLFF. The rearrangement links TRBV4-3 to TRBJ1-4, with TRBD1 matching 8 bases. The CDR3 totals 17 residues. Germline V gene data show CDR1 as LGHNA and CDR2 as YSLEER. J lost 7 bases, V lost 0 bases, and 10 bases had no gene match.

The chain recombines TRBV28 with TRBJ2-6; D possibly corresponds to TRBD1 (5 bases). Trimming took off 5 bases at V and 2 bases at J, with 13 bases between the two ends. Germline V gene data show CDR1 as MDHEN and CDR2 as SYDVKM. CDR3 length: 16 amino acids. In nucleotides, the CDR3 is TGTGCCAGCAGTCTAAGGGGCAGGGCTGGGGCCAACGTCCTGACTTTC. As protein: CASSLRGRAGANVLTF.

This clone has only a few counts. The CDR3, as DNA: TGTGCCAGCAGCCAAGTTATTAGCGGGAGGGATGGTGAGCAGTTCTTC. Translating it yields CASSQVISGRDGEQFF. The chain links TRBV4-2 to TRBJ2-1, with 11 bases fitting TRBD2. The CDR3 is made up of 16 amino acids. Germline V gene sequence: CDR1 LGHNA, CDR2 YNFKEQ. V lost 1 base, J lost 9 bases, and 8 bases stayed unmatched.

This rearrangement joins TRBV11-2 to TRBJ2-7; the D is unclear. V was pared by 5 bases and J by 4 bases, with 18 bases between. This CDR3 is 15 amino acids long. Germline V CDR1 and CDR2: SGHAT, FQNNGV. CDR3 DNA: TGTGCCAGCAGCCCCCACCCCGGAATGTTGTACGAGCAGTACTTC. Translation gives CASSPHPGMLYEQYF.

This clone was seen more than once but under ten times. The V and J genes are TRBV5-4 and TRBJ2-7; D remains ambiguous. Between the trimmed V and J ends, which lost 4 bases and 3 bases, there was a span of 11 bases. This CDR3 is built from 13 residues. Per the germline V gene, CDR1 is SGHNT and CDR2 is YYREEE (reference sequence). The DNA for the CDR3 is TGTGCCAGCAGCCAAGACGGTTACTACGAGCAGTACTTC. Translation: CASSQDGYYEQYF.